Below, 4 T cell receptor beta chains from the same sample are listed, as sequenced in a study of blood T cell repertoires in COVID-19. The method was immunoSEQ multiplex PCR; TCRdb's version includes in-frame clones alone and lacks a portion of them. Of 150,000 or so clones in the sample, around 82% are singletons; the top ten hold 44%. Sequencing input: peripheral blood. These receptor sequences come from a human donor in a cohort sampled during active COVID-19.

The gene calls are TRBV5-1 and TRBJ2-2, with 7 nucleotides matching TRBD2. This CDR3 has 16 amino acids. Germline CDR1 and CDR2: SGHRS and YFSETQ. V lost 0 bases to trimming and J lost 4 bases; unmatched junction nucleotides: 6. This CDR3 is CASSLVVAGGTGELFF. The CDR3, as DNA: TGCGCCAGCAGCTTGGTAGTAGCGGGCGGCACCGGGGAGCTGTTTTTT. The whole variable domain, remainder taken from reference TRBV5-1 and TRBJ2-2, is KAGVTQTPRYLIKTRGQQVTLSCSPISGHRSVSWYQQTPGQGLQFLFEYFSETQRNKGNFPGRFSGRQFSNSRSEMNVSTLELGDSALYLCASSLVVAGGTGELFFGEGSRLTVL.

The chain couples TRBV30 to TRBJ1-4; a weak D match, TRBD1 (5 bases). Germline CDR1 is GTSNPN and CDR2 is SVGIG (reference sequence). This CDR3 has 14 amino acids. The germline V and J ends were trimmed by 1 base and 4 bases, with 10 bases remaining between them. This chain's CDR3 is CAWSEDSYNEKLFF. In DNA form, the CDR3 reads TGTGCCTGGAGTGAAGACAGCTATAATGAAAAACTGTTTTTT.

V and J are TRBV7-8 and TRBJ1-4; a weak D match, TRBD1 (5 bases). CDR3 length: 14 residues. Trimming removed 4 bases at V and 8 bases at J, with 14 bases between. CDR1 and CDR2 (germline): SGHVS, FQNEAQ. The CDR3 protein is CASSSSDRNEKLFF. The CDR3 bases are TGTGCCAGCAGCTCCTCCGACAGAAACGAAAAACTGTTTTTT.

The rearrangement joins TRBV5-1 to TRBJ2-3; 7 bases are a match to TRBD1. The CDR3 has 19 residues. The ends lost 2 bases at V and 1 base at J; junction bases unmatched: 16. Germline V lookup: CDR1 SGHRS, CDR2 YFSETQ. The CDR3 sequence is CASSLLQGTMQGGTDTQYF. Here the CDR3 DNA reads TGCGCCAGCAGCTTATTACAGGGGACCATGCAGGGTGGCACAGATACGCAGTATTTT.